Given below is one TCR beta chain in context. Its target is not known. At one end, the junction sequence differs from germline, possibly due to a read error. This sample was included in a study of T cells in Graves' hyperthyroidism and ophthalmopathy. Patients aged 18 to 65 had newly diagnosed hyperthyroidism that had lasted under 2 months. Every diagnosis used clinical symptoms, serum thyroxine and TRAb, thyroid ultrasound and orbital computed tomography. This CDR3 contains 12 residues. The germline CDR1 and CDR2 sequences are SGHNT and YENEEA. The investigators amplified TCR beta CDR3 regions from RNA transcripts. RT-PCR in the first round (using the HTBI primer set) targeted the TCR CDR3. Via MiXCR, TCRdb re-called the multiplex PCR reads, giving one row per CDR3 protein. The data hold fewer than 750,000 distinct CDR3 sequences, with about 45% observed a single time. General observations from the study: Within blood appeared most thyroid clonotypes that had expanded above 0.001. Ophthalmopathy could be told apart from stable hyperthyroidism with a 13 V-J model.

This receptor was identified in a woman aged 18-29 years with Graves' hyperthyroidism. The sample consisted of peripheral blood or thyroid tissue (not recorded which). The genes are TRBV11-3 and TRBJ1-2, with D maybe TRBD1 (5 bases). CDR3 in amino acids: CASSAGTSGRAF. The DNA for the CDR3 is TGTGCCAGCAGCGCAGGGACTAGCGGGCGAGCCTTC. Supplemented by reference TRBV11-3 and TRBJ1-2, the full variable domain reads EAGVVQSPRYKIIEKKQPVAFWCNPISGHNTLYWYLQNLGQGPELLIRYENEEAVDDSQLPKDRFSAERLKGVDSTLKIQPAELGDSAVYLCASSAGTSGRAFGSGTRLTVV.